These T cell receptor beta chains were read from a single sample in a study of shared T cell receptors in the human thymus. Sequencing was performed with immunoSEQ multiplex PCR; in TCRdb, only in-frame clones are kept and a portion is missing. The sample has around 730,000 clones, 70% to 90% seen once. The same specimen was also included in a second study, on human thymus T cells.

Specimen: thymocytes. The source of these receptors is a girl in the first two years of life with a congenital heart defect. Each CDR3 is given with its conserved first and last residue. Each record gives: D gene, CDR3 length, J gene, V gene, clone size, CDR3 DNA, CDR3 protein. The D gene is left open where the match is weak. Some rows mark clone size as missing; the rest say once, few, many or name a class of expanded clone.

d_call: -; cdr3_length: 14; j_call: TRBJ2-2; v_call: TRBV2; clone_size: -; cdr3_nt: TGTGCCAGCAGGGGGGGACAGTGGACCGGGGAGCTGTTTTTT; cdr3_aa: CASRGGQWTGELFF
d_call: TRBD1; cdr3_length: 16; j_call: TRBJ2-1; v_call: TRBV5-1; clone_size: -; cdr3_nt: TGCGCCAGCGGCTCCAGGGGACAGGGGGCGCGAAATGAGCAGTTCTTC; cdr3_aa: CASGSRGQGARNEQFF
d_call: -; cdr3_length: 16; j_call: TRBJ2-4; v_call: TRBV12-5; clone_size: -; cdr3_nt: TGTGCTAGTGGTTTGGCCGGGTCCCCCCGGCGGGACATTCAGTACTTC; cdr3_aa: CASGLAGSPRRDIQYF
d_call: -; cdr3_length: 11; j_call: TRBJ1-6; v_call: TRBV11-2; clone_size: -; cdr3_nt: TGTGCCAGCAGCTCCGATTCACCCCTCCACTTT; cdr3_aa: CASSSDSPLHF
d_call: TRBD1; cdr3_length: 15; j_call: TRBJ2-2; v_call: TRBV13; clone_size: once; cdr3_nt: TGTGCCAGCAGAAGACAGGGGAGAGGCACCGGGGAGCTGTTTTTT; cdr3_aa: CASRRQGRGTGELFF
d_call: TRBD1; cdr3_length: 17; j_call: TRBJ1-4; v_call: TRBV28; clone_size: -; cdr3_nt: TGTGCCAGCAGTTTTTATGAACAGGGGCTGGTTAATGAAAAACTGTTTTTT; cdr3_aa: CASSFYEQGLVNEKLFF
d_call: TRBD1; cdr3_length: 16; j_call: TRBJ1-2; v_call: TRBV7-2; clone_size: once; cdr3_nt: TGTGCCAGCAGCCTTCGTCTCACAGGGGTCCGCTATGGCTACACCTTC; cdr3_aa: CASSLRLTGVRYGYTF
d_call: -; cdr3_length: 15; j_call: TRBJ2-7; v_call: TRBV7-2; clone_size: -; cdr3_nt: TGTGCCAGCAGCTCGCGGACAGCGAGCTCCTACGAGCAGTACTTC; cdr3_aa: CASSSRTASSYEQYF
d_call: TRBD2; cdr3_length: 14; j_call: TRBJ2-5; v_call: TRBV9; clone_size: -; cdr3_nt: TGTGCCAGCAGCGGGAGCGGGGGGGCCCTGTCCCAGTACTTC; cdr3_aa: CASSGSGGALSQYF
d_call: -; cdr3_length: 13; j_call: TRBJ1-1; v_call: TRBV5-4; clone_size: -; cdr3_nt: TGTGCCAGCAGCTTTTGGACGGGGAGTGAAGCTTTCTTT; cdr3_aa: CASSFWTGSEAFF
d_call: -; cdr3_length: 17; j_call: TRBJ1-2; v_call: TRBV14; clone_size: -; cdr3_nt: TGTGCCAGCAGCCATTCGGCCGGGGACTCTACTAACTATGGCTACACCTTC; cdr3_aa: CASSHSAGDSTNYGYTF
d_call: TRBD1; cdr3_length: 14; j_call: TRBJ1-4; v_call: TRBV2; clone_size: -; cdr3_nt: TGTGCCAGCAGATCCGGGACAGGGAATGAAAAACTGTTTTTT; cdr3_aa: CASRSGTGNEKLFF
d_call: -; cdr3_length: 18; j_call: TRBJ1-4; v_call: TRBV4-2; clone_size: -; cdr3_nt: TGTGCCAGCAGCCAAGGAGCGGGGCGCCGAACATACAATGAAAAACTGTTTTTT; cdr3_aa: CASSQGAGRRTYNEKLFF
d_call: -; cdr3_length: 16; j_call: TRBJ2-7; v_call: TRBV5-1; clone_size: -; cdr3_nt: TGCGCCAGCAGCCCGGTGGGGAGCAGGGGGGTCTACGAGCAGTACTTC; cdr3_aa: CASSPVGSRGVYEQYF
d_call: TRBD1; cdr3_length: 16; j_call: TRBJ2-7; v_call: TRBV6-5; clone_size: -; cdr3_nt: TGTGCCAGCAGTTACCGTGATGGACAGGGGACCTACGAGCAGTACTTC; cdr3_aa: CASSYRDGQGTYEQYF
d_call: -; cdr3_length: 15; j_call: TRBJ2-1; v_call: TRBV12-5; clone_size: -; cdr3_nt: TGTGCTAGTGGTTTGCAAACGAGCTCCTACAATGAGCAGTTCTTC; cdr3_aa: CASGLQTSSYNEQFF
d_call: -; cdr3_length: 14; j_call: TRBJ1-1; v_call: TRBV9; clone_size: -; cdr3_nt: TGTGCCAGCAGCGCCCCACAGGAGAACACTGAAGCTTTCTTT; cdr3_aa: CASSAPQENTEAFF
d_call: TRBD2; cdr3_length: 16; j_call: TRBJ2-3; v_call: TRBV5-4; clone_size: -; cdr3_nt: TGTGCCAGCAGTTCTCGACTAGCGGGGGGCACAGATACGCAGTATTTT; cdr3_aa: CASSSRLAGGTDTQYF
d_call: -; cdr3_length: 15; j_call: TRBJ1-2; v_call: TRBV6-1; clone_size: -; cdr3_nt: TGTGCCAGCAGTACCTACCCAGGGTTCAACTATGGCTACACCTTC; cdr3_aa: CASSTYPGFNYGYTF
d_call: TRBD1; cdr3_length: 16; j_call: TRBJ1-2; v_call: TRBV7-2; clone_size: -; cdr3_nt: TGTGCCAGCAGCTTATTGGGGCCGACAGGGGAGGATGGCTACACCTTC; cdr3_aa: CASSLLGPTGEDGYTF
d_call: TRBD1; cdr3_length: 17; j_call: TRBJ2-5; v_call: TRBV19; clone_size: -; cdr3_nt: TGTGCCAGTAGTATATCCCGTGATGGGACAGGGGGAGAGACCCAGTACTTC; cdr3_aa: CASSISRDGTGGETQYF
d_call: -; cdr3_length: 11; j_call: TRBJ1-4; v_call: TRBV30; clone_size: -; cdr3_nt: TGTGCCTGGAGTGACGAGGAAAAACTGTTTTTT; cdr3_aa: CAWSDEEKLFF
d_call: TRBD2; cdr3_length: 16; j_call: TRBJ2-3; v_call: TRBV7-2; clone_size: -; cdr3_nt: TGTGCCAGCAGCTTAGGGCCTAGCGGGCATTCAGATACGCAGTATTTT; cdr3_aa: CASSLGPSGHSDTQYF
d_call: -; cdr3_length: 15; j_call: TRBJ1-5; v_call: TRBV7-2; clone_size: -; cdr3_nt: TGTGCCAGCAGCTTAGTCGGCGGCAAAAATCAGCCCCAGCATTTT; cdr3_aa: CASSLVGGKNQPQHF
d_call: TRBD2; cdr3_length: 16; j_call: TRBJ2-7; v_call: TRBV4-2; clone_size: -; cdr3_nt: TGTGCCAGCAGCTTAAAGCGGGGGGGCACTCCCTACGAGCAGTACTTC; cdr3_aa: CASSLKRGGTPYEQYF
d_call: TRBD1; cdr3_length: 14; j_call: TRBJ1-3; v_call: TRBV28; clone_size: -; cdr3_nt: TGTGCCAGCAGTATAAGCCGACAGGGTTTCACCATATATTTT; cdr3_aa: CASSISRQGFTIYF
d_call: -; cdr3_length: 17; j_call: TRBJ1-5; v_call: TRBV6-4; clone_size: -; cdr3_nt: TGTGCCAGCAGCGGCCTTTTTTTATCTAGGTACAATCAGCCCCAGCATTTT; cdr3_aa: CASSGLFLSRYNQPQHF
d_call: TRBD1; cdr3_length: 14; j_call: TRBJ2-5; v_call: TRBV5-4; clone_size: -; cdr3_nt: TGTGCCAGCAGCTCACAGGGGGATCAAGAGACCCAGTACTTC; cdr3_aa: CASSSQGDQETQYF
d_call: TRBD2; cdr3_length: 19; j_call: TRBJ2-1; v_call: TRBV28; clone_size: -; cdr3_nt: TGTGCCAGCAGTTTTTGCGGGGGGGCCTCAACTCCTCGGTACAATGAGCAGTTCTTC; cdr3_aa: CASSFCGGASTPRYNEQFF
d_call: -; cdr3_length: 13; j_call: TRBJ2-7; v_call: TRBV18; clone_size: -; cdr3_nt: TGTGCCAGCTCACCCCAGGGTTCCTACGAGCAGTACTTC; cdr3_aa: CASSPQGSYEQYF
d_call: -; cdr3_length: 16; j_call: TRBJ2-4; v_call: TRBV5-6; clone_size: -; cdr3_nt: TGTGCCAGCAGCTTGAGGGGGGGCGCCCCCAAAAACATTCAGTACTTC; cdr3_aa: CASSLRGGAPKNIQYF
d_call: -; cdr3_length: 19; j_call: TRBJ2-7; v_call: TRBV4-2; clone_size: -; cdr3_nt: TGTGCCAGCAGCCAGCCGCACGAGCCTGGACGGGGGGCTAAATCCGAGCAGTACTTC; cdr3_aa: CASSQPHEPGRGAKSEQYF
d_call: -; cdr3_length: 19; j_call: TRBJ2-7; v_call: TRBV5-6; clone_size: -; cdr3_nt: TGTGCCAGCAGCGAAAAAGGCCGGGGGTCTTCTTTGACTTACTACGAGCAGTACTTC; cdr3_aa: CASSEKGRGSSLTYYEQYF
d_call: -; cdr3_length: 13; j_call: TRBJ2-2; v_call: TRBV5-1; clone_size: -; cdr3_nt: TGCGCCAGCAGCACGGTGAAAAGCGGGGAGCTGTTTTTT; cdr3_aa: CASSTVKSGELFF
d_call: -; cdr3_length: 18; j_call: TRBJ1-1; v_call: TRBV5-6; clone_size: -; cdr3_nt: TGTGCCAGCAGCCCCCAGGGGTTGGGGAAGGTATCGGGGACTGAAGCTTTCTTT; cdr3_aa: CASSPQGLGKVSGTEAFF
d_call: TRBD2; cdr3_length: 14; j_call: TRBJ2-3; v_call: TRBV27; clone_size: once; cdr3_nt: TGTGCCAGCAGTTTATCTAGCGGGGCAGATACGCAGTATTTT; cdr3_aa: CASSLSSGADTQYF
d_call: -; cdr3_length: 18; j_call: TRBJ1-4; v_call: TRBV5-1; clone_size: -; cdr3_nt: TGCGCCAGCAGCCCCTCAGGCCCCCCCCGTCCAACTAATGAAAAACTGTTTTTT; cdr3_aa: CASSPSGPPRPTNEKLFF
d_call: TRBD1; cdr3_length: 15; j_call: TRBJ1-5; v_call: TRBV5-5; clone_size: -; cdr3_nt: TGTGCCAGCAGCTTGAGTTTCAGGGGGCCTCAGCCCCAGCATTTT; cdr3_aa: CASSLSFRGPQPQHF
d_call: -; cdr3_length: 19; j_call: TRBJ2-2; v_call: TRBV7-6; clone_size: once; cdr3_nt: TGTGCCAGCAGCTTAATGGAGTTCGGAGGACCATACCCCATCGGGGAGCTGTTTTTT; cdr3_aa: CASSLMEFGGPYPIGELFF
d_call: TRBD1; cdr3_length: 16; j_call: TRBJ1-1; v_call: TRBV5-4; clone_size: -; cdr3_nt: TGTGCCAGCAGGCGGACAGGGGGGTGTTGGCCCACTGAAGCTTTCTTT; cdr3_aa: CASRRTGGCWPTEAFF
d_call: TRBD2; cdr3_length: 16; j_call: TRBJ2-1; v_call: TRBV5-6; clone_size: -; cdr3_nt: TGTGCCAGCAGCTTGAATGGGACTAGCGGTTCTAATGAGCAGTTCTTC; cdr3_aa: CASSLNGTSGSNEQFF
d_call: TRBD2; cdr3_length: 18; j_call: TRBJ2-2; v_call: TRBV7-6; clone_size: -; cdr3_nt: TGTGCCAGCAGCTCCGGGACTAGCGGGGGGGCAGGAACCGGGGAGCTGTTTTTT; cdr3_aa: CASSSGTSGGAGTGELFF
d_call: -; cdr3_length: 12; j_call: TRBJ1-6; v_call: TRBV10-1; clone_size: -; cdr3_nt: TGCGCCAGCACCCGAGGCTATTCACCCCTCCACTTT; cdr3_aa: CASTRGYSPLHF
d_call: -; cdr3_length: 15; j_call: TRBJ1-2; v_call: TRBV4-3; clone_size: -; cdr3_nt: TGCGCCAGCAGCCAAAACAAGGGGGATGACTATGGCTACACCTTC; cdr3_aa: CASSQNKGDDYGYTF
d_call: TRBD1; cdr3_length: 15; j_call: TRBJ1-1; v_call: TRBV16; clone_size: -; cdr3_nt: TGTGCCAGCAGCCCACGGACAGGCCTGAACACTGAAGCTTTCTTT; cdr3_aa: CASSPRTGLNTEAFF
d_call: TRBD2; cdr3_length: 14; j_call: TRBJ2-4; v_call: TRBV9; clone_size: -; cdr3_nt: TGTGCCAGCAGCCCTGGACTAGCGGGGGGTTCGCCCACTTGG; cdr3_aa: CASSPGLAGGSPTW
d_call: -; cdr3_length: 17; j_call: TRBJ1-1; v_call: TRBV1; clone_size: few; cdr3_nt: TGCACCAGCACCCACCATGGGGGCCGCGACGGGGACACTGAAGCTTTCTTT; cdr3_aa: CTSTHHGGRDGDTEAFF
d_call: -; cdr3_length: 14; j_call: TRBJ1-5; v_call: TRBV4-1; clone_size: -; cdr3_nt: TGCGCCAGCAGCCAGCCCGGGGGCAATCAGCCCCAGCATTTT; cdr3_aa: CASSQPGGNQPQHF
d_call: -; cdr3_length: 18; j_call: TRBJ2-2; v_call: TRBV2; clone_size: -; cdr3_nt: TGTGCCAGCAGGGGCCGGGACATTCAACTACGCGGCACCGGGGAGCTGTTTTTT; cdr3_aa: CASRGRDIQLRGTGELFF
d_call: -; cdr3_length: 18; j_call: TRBJ2-2; v_call: TRBV10-3; clone_size: -; cdr3_nt: TGTGCCATCAGTGTACGGAGGGGACCGGGCCCGAACACCGGGGAGCTGTTTTTT; cdr3_aa: CAISVRRGPGPNTGELFF
d_call: -; cdr3_length: 18; j_call: TRBJ2-5; v_call: TRBV12-5; clone_size: -; cdr3_nt: TGTGCTAGTGGTTTGGTAAATCCGGGACACCTAACACAAGAGACCCAGTACTTC; cdr3_aa: CASGLVNPGHLTQETQYF
d_call: TRBD1; cdr3_length: 14; j_call: TRBJ1-5; v_call: TRBV28; clone_size: once; cdr3_nt: TGTGCCAGCAGCCCACAGGGGGCAAGTCAGCCCCAGCATTTT; cdr3_aa: CASSPQGASQPQHF
d_call: TRBD1; cdr3_length: 16; j_call: TRBJ1-2; v_call: TRBV12-5; clone_size: -; cdr3_nt: TGTGCTAGTGCAAGATCCACAGGGGTAACTAACTATGGCTACACCTTC; cdr3_aa: CASARSTGVTNYGYTF
d_call: TRBD2; cdr3_length: 14; j_call: TRBJ2-3; v_call: TRBV6-5; clone_size: -; cdr3_nt: TGTGCTACGACCCTGCGGGGGGGCCGTGATACGCAGTATTTT; cdr3_aa: CATTLRGGRDTQYF